The 28 T cell receptor beta chains below come from one sample, sequenced in a study of cytomegalovirus exposure and HLA in healthy donors. 13 Jbeta primers and 60 Vbeta primers were used for the PCR. The data were produced by immunoSEQ multiplex PCR, yet TCRdb's version contains in-frame clones alone and is incomplete. The sample lists around 180,000 clones, around 75% seen once, with 4.5% to 7.5% in the top ten. Material: PBMCs. These TCRs come from a woman in her 30s in good health and CMV-seropositive.

The chain links TRBV29-1 to TRBJ2-4, with D hard to call. The CDR3 spans 13 residues. V shed 4 bases and J shed 5 bases, with 12 bases lying between them. Germline V CDR1 and CDR2: SQVTM, ANQGSEA. The chain's CDR3 is CSVGRGPQNIQYF. The CDR3 DNA reads as TGCAGCGTTGGACGTGGGCCTCAAAACATTCAGTACTTC.

The chain employs TRBV7-9 and TRBJ1-2; D is ambiguous. V dropped 1 base and J dropped 8 bases, with 17 bases sitting between them. Germline V gene data show CDR1 as SEHNR and CDR2 as FQNEAQ (reference sequence). The CDR3 length is 15 residues. The CDR3 DNA sequence: TGTGCCAGCAGCTTAGATGGCGGCGCGATTAGAGGCTACACCTTC. Protein sequence: CASSLDGGAIRGYTF.

V is TRBV5-1 and J is TRBJ1-1, with no clear D. CDR1 and CDR2 from the germline V gene are SGHRS and YFSETQ. The CDR3 spans 15 residues. Trimming left V 0 bases short and J 6 bases short, with 15 bases between. The CDR3 coding sequence is TGCGCCAGCAGCTTGGCCGAGGTGGCCGACCCTGAAGCTTTCTTT. Encoded protein: CASSLAEVADPEAFF. The entire variable domain, with the rest obtained from reference TRBV5-1 and TRBJ1-1, is as follows: KAGVTQTPRYLIKTRGQQVTLSCSPISGHRSVSWYQQTPGQGLQFLFEYFSETQRNKGNFPGRFSGRQFSNSRSEMNVSTLELGDSALYLCASSLAEVADPEAFFGQGTRLTVV.

The chain couples TRBV19 to TRBJ2-7; D might be TRBD2 (5 bases). Deletions cut 3 bases from V and 1 base from J, with 7 bases between. Germline V CDR1 and CDR2: LNHDA, SQIVND (reference sequence). The CDR3 has 13 amino acids. CDR3 DNA: TGTGCCAGTAGTATTGGGGAGTCCTACGAGCAGTACTTC. Its translation: CASSIGESYEQYF.

This clone was observed a handful of times. CDR3 sequence (DNA): TGTGCCGCCGAGTCGATAACTAACTATGGCTACACCTTC. This codes for CAAESITNYGYTF. The chain combines TRBV10-3 with TRBJ1-2; the D is unclear. Germline V lookup: CDR1 ENHRY, CDR2 SYGVKD. Trimming cost V 11 bases and J 0 bases, with 13 bases left between them. This CDR3 comprises 13 residues.

The genes are TRBV7-2 and TRBJ1-6, with D maybe TRBD1 (6 bases). This CDR3 has 16 residues. The V and J ends lost 1 base and 4 bases respectively, with 11 bases between them. Germline CDR1 SGHTA, CDR2 FQGNSA. CDR3 amino acids: CASSLETGYYNSPLHF. The CDR3 DNA reads TGTGCCAGCAGCTTAGAGACAGGCTATTATAATTCACCCCTCCACTTT.

The rearrangement links TRBV28 to TRBJ2-7; 8 bases fit TRBD2. In germline, CDR1 is MDHEN, CDR2 SYDVKM. The CDR3 covers 16 residues. V gave up 3 bases and J gave up 4 bases; unmatched junction bases: 11. Written as DNA, the CDR3 is TGTGCCAGCAGTTTGAGGGGACTAGGTGCGGATTACGAGCAGTACTTC. Protein: CASSLRGLGADYEQYF.

This clone was seen only once. The chain couples TRBV10-3 to TRBJ1-2, with a weak D call TRBD1 (5 bases). V lost 2 bases and J 3 bases, leaving 10 bases between the germline ends. The CDR3 runs 14 residues. Germline CDR1 ENHRY, CDR2 SYGVKD. The CDR3 loop reads CAISERGNDYGYTF. The CDR3 DNA sequence: TGTGCCATCAGTGAGCGGGGGAACGACTATGGCTACACCTTC.

This chain connects TRBV5-1 to TRBJ1-1; no firm D call. Germline V CDR1 and CDR2: SGHRS, YFSETQ. The CDR3 is 12 amino acids. V was clipped by 5 bases and J by 3 bases, with 8 bases between them. The CDR3 nucleotides are TGCGCCAGCAGGCGGGTGGACACTGAAGCTTTCTTT. It codes for CASRRVDTEAFF.

The gene calls are TRBV7-6 and TRBJ1-2; 8 positions match TRBD1. Trimming cost V 4 bases and J 1 base; bases outside gene matches: 11. Germline CDR1 SGHVS, CDR2 FNYEAQ. The CDR3 is made up of 17 amino acids. CDR3 bases: TGTGCCAGCAGCTCCACGGGACAGGCCGCTCGTAACTATGGCTACACCTTC. Translating it yields CASSSTGQAARNYGYTF.

Only one count was recorded for this clone. The rearrangement joins TRBV10-1 to TRBJ2-1; 9 bases fit TRBD2. With V trimmed by 6 bases and J by 6 bases, 9 bases remained unmatched. The CDR3 covers 15 residues. In germline, CDR1 is WNHNN, CDR2 SYGVQD (reference sequence). The chain's CDR3 is CASSMGLAGGNEQFF. In nucleotides, the CDR3 is TGCGCCAGCAGCATGGGACTAGCAGGCGGCAATGAGCAGTTCTTC.

This chain joins TRBV5-1 and TRBJ2-1; D gene unclear. Germline CDR1 reads SGHRS; CDR2 reads YFSETQ. The V end lost 0 bases, the J end lost 5 bases, and 3 bases lay between the germline ends. This CDR3 has 12 residues. The CDR3 DNA reads TGCGCCAGCAGCTTGGCGGACAATGAGCAGTTCTTC. It codes for CASSLADNEQFF.

The genes are TRBV5-1 and TRBJ2-7, with D possibly being TRBD2 (5 bases). The V gene's germline CDR1 is SGHRS and CDR2 YFSETQ. This CDR3 spans 14 amino acids. V lost 0 bases to trimming and J lost 2 bases, with 9 bases between them. Here the CDR3 reads CASSLALDTYEQYF. CDR3 coding DNA: TGCGCCAGCAGCTTGGCACTAGACACCTACGAGCAGTACTTC.

This clone has just a few counts. The chain joins TRBV19 to TRBJ2-6; D is undetermined. The germline CDR1 and CDR2 sequences are LNHDA and SQIVND (reference sequence). The V end was cut by 10 bases, the J end by 1 base, with 8 bases between. The CDR3 is 13 residues long. DNA for the CDR3: TGTGCCACCAAGCGTTCTGGGGCCAACGTCCTGACTTTC. Protein: CATKRSGANVLTF.

DNA of the CDR3: TGTGCCTCAGGCAGGGCCGCGAACGAGCAGTACTTC. The encoded protein is CASGRAANEQYF. The chain employs TRBV27 and TRBJ2-7; D possibly corresponds to TRBD1 (5 bases). Germline V CDR1 and CDR2: MNHEY, SMNVEV (reference sequence). The V end lost 11 bases, the J end lost 5 bases, and 16 bases lay between the germline ends. The CDR3 contains 12 residues.

This chain connects TRBV11-2 to TRBJ2-1, with a weak D call TRBD2 (6 bases). CDR3 length: 14 amino acids. Trimming stripped 5 bases from V and 4 bases from J, with 12 bases between. The germline V gene encodes CDR1 SGHAT and CDR2 FQNNGV. As DNA, the CDR3 is TGTGCCAGCAGCCCCGGAGCGGGTTACAATGAGCAGTTCTTC. It yields the protein CASSPGAGYNEQFF.

This clone was counted between two and nine times. The V and J genes are TRBV4-1 and TRBJ2-1; a possible D gene is TRBD2 (7 bases). CDR1 is MGHRA and CDR2 is YSYEKL in the germline V gene. Deletions cut 1 base from V and 6 bases from J, with 16 bases between. The CDR3 spans 16 residues. CDR3 protein: CASSQVGGVSVNEQFF. CDR3 in DNA: TGCGCCAGCAGCCAAGTAGGGGGGGTTTCCGTCAATGAGCAGTTCTTC.

The chain combines TRBV10-3 with TRBJ2-7; D possibly corresponds to TRBD1 (6 bases). V shed 6 bases and J shed 2 bases, with 23 bases lying between them. Per germline, CDR1 ENHRY and CDR2 SYGVKD. CDR3 length: 17 amino acids. The CDR3 DNA sequence: TGTGCCATCAGGAGAGGGGGTGGGGACCTAGGGGCCTACGAGCAGTACTTC. Protein product: CAIRRGGGDLGAYEQYF.

The genes are TRBV11-1 and TRBJ1-1; D gene ambiguous. V lost 1 base and J 1 base, leaving 13 bases between the germline ends. The germline V gene encodes CDR1 SGHAT and CDR2 FQDESV (reference sequence). The CDR3 has 16 amino acids. The CDR3 sequence is CASSLVSVGRNTEAFF. In DNA form, the CDR3 reads TGTGCCAGCAGCTTAGTTTCGGTCGGGAGGAACACTGAAGCTTTCTTT.

The sample holds a few counts of this clone. The genes are TRBV5-6 and TRBJ1-1; 7 bases align to TRBD1. The CDR3 extends over 14 amino acids. V was clipped by 3 bases and J by 1 base; unmatched bases: 3. Germline-derived CDR1 and CDR2 are SGHDT and YYEEEE. As DNA, the CDR3 is TGTGCCAGCAGCTCGGACAGGAAGAACACTGAAGCTTTCTTT. Encoded protein: CASSSDRKNTEAFF.

J is TRBJ1-4 and V is TRBV19, with 10 bases fitting TRBD1. Germline CDR1 is LNHDA and CDR2 is SQIVND (reference sequence). The CDR3 runs 16 residues. The trim removed 8 bases at V and 6 bases at J, leaving 12 bases unmatched. DNA for the CDR3: TGTGCCAGTGGAGAGGGACAGGGGATCGCCTATGAAAAACTGTTTTTT. The encoded protein is CASGEGQGIAYEKLFF.

The CDR3 loop reads CASSYLTSGRPNEQFF. The CDR3 bases are TGTGCCAGCAGTTACTTAACTAGCGGGAGGCCCAATGAGCAGTTCTTC. The chain combines TRBV6-6 with TRBJ2-1; 12 bases match TRBD2. The CDR3 has 16 amino acids. The trim removed 1 base at V and 6 bases at J, leaving 4 bases unmatched. Germline loops: CDR1 MNHNY, CDR2 SVGAGI (reference sequence).

The count of this clone is one. The chain recombines TRBV15 with TRBJ1-2; 8 nucleotides line up with TRBD1. Looked up from germline, CDR1 is LNHNV and CDR2 is YYDKDF (reference sequence). V lost 1 base to trimming and J lost 5 bases; unmatched junction nucleotides: 3. CDR3 length equals 14 residues. The CDR3 reads CATSRVTGGYGYTF. The CDR3 region has the DNA TGTGCCACCAGCAGAGTAACAGGGGGGTATGGCTACACCTTC. The full variable domain, its missing parts supplied by reference TRBV15 and TRBJ1-2, is DAMVIQNPRYQVTQFGKPVTLSCSQTLNHNVMYWYQQKSSQAPKLLFHYYDKDFNNEADTPDNFQSRRPNTSFCFLDIRSPGLGDTAMYLCATSRVTGGYGYTFGSGTRLTVV.

V usage is TRBV27 and J usage is TRBJ1-1; no clear D gene. The germline CDR1 and CDR2 sequences are MNHEY and SMNVEV (reference sequence). The CDR3 extends over 15 amino acids. With 2 bases removed from V and 3 bases from J, the gap between germline ends came to 13 bases. The CDR3 bases are TGTGCCAGCAGTTTAACCTTAGAGTTGGACACTGAAGCTTTCTTT. Amino acids: CASSLTLELDTEAFF.

The CDR3 DNA is TGTGCCAGTAACTGGGGGGGGGCAGAACAGCCCCAGCATTTT. Protein: CASNWGGAEQPQHF. The chain joins TRBV19 to TRBJ1-5, with D possibly being TRBD1 (6 bases). This CDR3 contains 14 residues. V dropped 7 bases and J dropped 7 bases, with 17 bases sitting between them. Germline CDR1 reads LNHDA; CDR2 reads SQIVND (reference sequence).

This clone was found a few times. This rearrangement joins TRBV5-6 to TRBJ1-4; no definite D call. The V end was cut by 0 bases, the J end by 5 bases, with 8 bases between. This CDR3 region has 14 residues. The germline gives CDR1 SGHDT, CDR2 YYEEEE. CDR3 in DNA: TGTGCCAGCAGCTTGGACAGCTTGAATGAAAAACTGTTTTTT. Its protein product is CASSLDSLNEKLFF.

The chain employs TRBV7-9 and TRBJ2-7; 12 bases fit TRBD1. CDR3 size: 16 residues. J lost 6 bases, V lost 7 bases, and 13 bases had no gene match. CDR1 and CDR2 from the germline V gene are SEHNR and FQNEAQ (reference sequence). CDR3 in DNA: TGTGCCAGCACCCCCCGCCCAGGGACAGGGGGCGTCGAGCAGTACTTC. Its translation is CASTPRPGTGGVEQYF.

The rearrangement links TRBV10-1 to TRBJ2-5; 7 bases fit TRBD2. Per germline, CDR1 WNHNN and CDR2 SYGVQD (reference sequence). V shed 4 bases and J 5 bases; nucleotides not matched to a gene: 7. This CDR3 spans 14 amino acids. Here the CDR3 reads CASSGGGATETQYF. The CDR3 nucleotides are TGCGCCAGCAGTGGGGGGGGAGCAACGGAGACCCAGTACTTC.